This T cell receptor beta chain is from a study of T cell repertoires in cytomegalovirus infection. The CDR3 has 17 amino acids. Deletions cut 5 bases from V and 1 base from J, with 21 bases between. Germline V gene sequence: CDR1 MNHEY, CDR2 SVGEGT. This clonotype has only a few counts. Its cognate antigen is unknown. Each CDR3 protein gets one entry after TCRdb re-called the reads with MiXCR. This table holds roughly 800,000 distinct CDR3 sequences, under 35% found once. The chain couples TRBV6-2 or TRBV6-3 to TRBJ2-7, with D maybe TRBD1 (7 bases). Sample: cultured CD8+ T cells from PBMCs, taken from culture after CMV antigen stimulation. This sequence originates from a human donor in good health (CMV status not recorded). Some clones in this sample may be carry-over from other donors' samples. CDR3 bases: TGTGCCAGCAGTCGTCGGGGGCCAGGGGGTGAATCCTACGAGCAGTACGTC. Its protein is CASSRRGPGGESYEQYV.